Below are 26 T cell receptor beta chains sequenced from a single sample in a study of CXCR3-negative and CXCR3-positive naive CD8 T cells. Study-level points and caveats: Naive CXCR3-positive cells had TRB CDR3s more hydrophobic than those of CXCR3-negative naive cells.

Their antigens remain unidentified. Libraries of TRB cDNA were made by 5' RACE and carried UMIs. Reprocessing the 5' RACE reads, TCRdb reports a single entry for every CDR3 protein and omits DNA. This sample's table reports more than 80,000 distinct CDR3 sequences. Sequencing was carried out using naive CXCR3+ CD8+ T cells from blood. Subset noted: CD45RO-CCR7+CD27+CD95- naive CD8+ T cells expressing CXCR3 (TNR3+). These receptor sequences come from a human donor in good health. Some clones in this sample may be carry-over from other donors' samples.

The V and J genes are TRBV28 and TRBJ2-7; TCRdb's D call of TRBD2 is untestable without DNA. There are 14 residues in the CDR3. Germline CDR1 and CDR2: MDHEN and SYDVKM. This chain's CDR3 is CASRMTSHLNEQYF.

The chain is built from TRBV25-1 and TRBJ2-6. CDR1 and CDR2 from the germline V gene are MGHDK and SYGVNS. The CDR3 runs 11 residues. CDR3 region: CVSSGANVLTF.

The chain joins TRBV14 to TRBJ2-1; lacking DNA, the TRBD2 call made by TCRdb goes unchecked. Germline CDR1 is SGHDN and CDR2 is FVKESK. The CDR3 sequence is 17 residues long. CDR3 amino acids: CASSQDFRREGLAEQFF.

This sequence joins TRBV4-2 and TRBJ1-1; TCRdb selects TRBD1, and the lack of DNA leaves this call unchecked. The length of the CDR3 is 14 residues. CDR1 and CDR2 (germline): LGHNA, YNFKEQ. The CDR3 protein is CASSQEGQYTEAFF.

V is TRBV12-3 or TRBV12-4 and J is TRBJ2-5; lacking DNA, the TRBD2 call made by TCRdb goes unchecked. The CDR3 sequence is 16 residues long. The CDR3 reads CASSFTGLAGLETQYF.

The J gene is TRBJ2-1, the V gene TRBV29-1; as DNA is missing, the TRBD1 call by TCRdb cannot be tested. This CDR3 spans 14 amino acids. Germline V gives CDR1 SQVTM, CDR2 ANQGSEA. The CDR3 loop is CSVGVVGGSYEQFF.

The chain carries TRBV11-2 and TRBJ2-2; TCRdb's assignment of TRBD2 cannot be checked, as there is no DNA. CDR1 and CDR2 from the germline V gene are SGHAT and FQNNGV. The CDR3 runs 17 residues. CDR3 loop: CASSDRAGGPDTGELFF.

The V gene is TRBV20-1, the J gene TRBJ1-5; the TCRdb call, TRBD1, lacks DNA for checking. The CDR3 is 13 amino acids. Germline values: CDR1 DFQATT, CDR2 SNEGSKA (reference sequence). Here the CDR3 reads CSARVRDRQPQHF.

The chain recombines TRBV2 with TRBJ2-7; TCRdb's assignment of TRBD1 cannot be checked, as there is no DNA. This CDR3 has 15 amino acids. CDR1 is SNHLY and CDR2 is FYNNEI in the germline V gene. The CDR3 sequence: CAGSPTRLGTYEQYF. The full variable domain, with the rest looked up from reference TRBV2 and TRBJ2-7, is EPEVTQTPSHQVTQMGQEVILRCVPISNHLYFYWYRQILGQKVEFLVSFYNNEISEKSEIFDDQFSVERPDGSNFTLKIRSTKLEDSAMYFCAGSPTRLGTYEQYFGPGTRLTVT.

The chain employs TRBV29-1 and TRBJ2-7; no DNA is available, so the TRBD2 call from TCRdb remains unchecked. CDR1 and CDR2 (germline): SQVTM, ANQGSEA. There are 12 residues in the CDR3. The CDR3 spells CSVVGGDYEQYF.

CDR3 amino acids: CSVEEYYEQYF. The genes are TRBV29-1 and TRBJ2-7. Germline V lookup: CDR1 SQVTM, CDR2 ANQGSEA. This CDR3 is built from 11 residues.

The V gene is TRBV20-1, the J gene TRBJ2-5. The CDR3 runs to 12 residues. In germline, CDR1 is DFQATT, CDR2 SNEGSKA (reference sequence). The CDR3 protein is CSARDFETHKYF.

The J gene is TRBJ1-1, the V gene TRBV5-5. The CDR3 length is 11 residues. Germline V gene data show CDR1 as SGHKS and CDR2 as YYEKEE (reference sequence). CDR3 sequence: CASGQNTEAFF.

The rearrangement uses TRBV19 and TRBJ2-1; TCRdb designates TRBD2, a call that cannot be tested without DNA. The germline V gene encodes CDR1 LNHDA and CDR2 SQIVND (reference sequence). This CDR3 comprises 19 residues. The CDR3 loop is CASSIRATSGRGAYNEQFF.

The chain is built from TRBV5-1 and TRBJ2-1; the TCRdb D gene call, TRBD2, has no DNA to confirm it. Germline assignment: CDR1 SGHRS and CDR2 YFSETQ. CDR3 size: 13 residues. This CDR3 is CASSFRRENEQFF.

The CDR3 is CASSQDVGGRAYGYTF. V is TRBV4-1 and J is TRBJ1-2; TCRdb's D call of TRBD1 is untestable without DNA. The CDR3 loop spans 16 amino acids. Germline V CDR1 and CDR2: MGHRA, YSYEKL.

This chain links TRBV12-3 or TRBV12-4 with TRBJ2-7; no DNA is available, so the TRBD1 call from TCRdb remains unchecked. The CDR3 is made up of 12 amino acids. The CDR3 spells CASSPDRTEQYF.

V usage is TRBV28 and J usage is TRBJ1-5; absent DNA, TCRdb's TRBD1 call cannot be checked. Germline values: CDR1 MDHEN, CDR2 SYDVKM. The CDR3 is 14 amino acids. Here the CDR3 reads CASSFGQAGQPQHF.

The genes are TRBV29-1 and TRBJ2-7; TCRdb's D call, TRBD1, is unchecked because there is no DNA. The CDR3 length is 14 residues. Looked up from germline, CDR1 is SQVTM and CDR2 is ANQGSEA. CDR3 amino acids: CSVEGTGDHAEQYF.

The chain recombines TRBV12-3 or TRBV12-4 with TRBJ1-1; TCRdb proposes TRBD1, but this gene call is untestable without DNA. The CDR3 runs to 11 residues. CDR3 loop: CASSPRTEAFF.

The chain combines TRBV12-3 or TRBV12-4 with TRBJ2-2; without DNA, the TCRdb call of TRBD1 cannot be checked. The CDR3 extends over 12 amino acids. The CDR3 loop reads CASSSPGGELFF.

The chain combines TRBV18 with TRBJ2-3; the TCRdb D gene call, TRBD1, has no DNA to confirm it. CDR1 and CDR2 (germline): KGHSH, LQKENI. CDR3 length: 19 amino acids. CDR3 amino acids: CASSPTTARAPLDTDTQYF.

V usage is TRBV7-6 and J usage is TRBJ1-1. The CDR3 loop spans 13 amino acids. Germline CDR1 reads SGHVS; CDR2 reads FNYEAQ. The chain's CDR3 is CASSNGGNTEAFF.

The rearrangement links TRBV29-1 to TRBJ2-5; TCRdb's D call of TRBD1 is untestable without DNA. Germline assignment: CDR1 SQVTM and CDR2 ANQGSEA. This CDR3 has 15 residues. The CDR3 region is CSVEGRTAKQETQYF.

The gene calls are TRBV6-5 and TRBJ2-1; TCRdb designates TRBD1, a call that cannot be tested without DNA. The CDR3 has 19 residues. The germline CDR1 and CDR2 sequences are MNHEY and SVGAGI. Here the CDR3 reads CASSPVGTGHSPLSNEQFF.

The chain's CDR3 is CASSYSETRYNEQFF. The V and J genes are TRBV6-5 and TRBJ2-1; the TCRdb D gene call, TRBD2, has no DNA to confirm it. CDR1 and CDR2 from the germline V gene are MNHEY and SVGAGI. CDR3 length: 15 residues.